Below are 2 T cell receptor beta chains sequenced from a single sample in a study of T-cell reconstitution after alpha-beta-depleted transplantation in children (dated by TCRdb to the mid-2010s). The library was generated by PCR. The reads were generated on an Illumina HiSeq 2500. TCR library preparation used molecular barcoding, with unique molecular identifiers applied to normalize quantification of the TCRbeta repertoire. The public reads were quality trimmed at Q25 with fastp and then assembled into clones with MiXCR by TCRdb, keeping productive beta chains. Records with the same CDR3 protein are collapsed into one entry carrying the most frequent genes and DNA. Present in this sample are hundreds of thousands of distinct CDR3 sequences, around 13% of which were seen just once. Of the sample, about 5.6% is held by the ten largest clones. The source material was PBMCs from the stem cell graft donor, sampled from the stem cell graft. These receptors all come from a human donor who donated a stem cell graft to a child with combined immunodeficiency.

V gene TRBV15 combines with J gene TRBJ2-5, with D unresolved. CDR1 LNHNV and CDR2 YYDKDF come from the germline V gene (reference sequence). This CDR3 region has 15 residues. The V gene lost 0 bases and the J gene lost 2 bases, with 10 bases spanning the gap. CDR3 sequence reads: CATSRDNGGQETQYF. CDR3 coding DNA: TGTGCCACCAGCAGAGATAACGGCGGTCAAGAGACCCAGTACTTC.

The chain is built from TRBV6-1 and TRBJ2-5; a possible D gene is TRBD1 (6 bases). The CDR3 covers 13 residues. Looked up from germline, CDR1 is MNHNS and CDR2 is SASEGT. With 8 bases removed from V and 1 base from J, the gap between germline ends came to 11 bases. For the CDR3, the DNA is TGTGCCAGCGGAGTACAGGGCCAAGAGACCCAGTACTTC. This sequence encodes CASGVQGQETQYF.